This T cell receptor (beta chain) was found in a study of blood T cell repertoires in COVID-19. Method: immunoSEQ multiplex PCR; TCRdb's copy keeps in-frame clones and lacks some. This table has some 380,000 clones, nearly 90% appearing once. Trimming took off 8 bases at V and 7 bases at J, with 12 bases between the two ends. The CDR3 is made up of 13 amino acids. Germline lookup yields CDR1 LNHDA and CDR2 SQIVND (reference sequence). The clonotype was recovered from a woman aged 40 to 49 with acute COVID-19. Sequencing used PBMCs or T cells enriched from blood (not recorded which). The chain recombines TRBV19 with TRBJ1-6; D might be TRBD1 (6 bases). The CDR3 sequence is CASGDIPNSPLHF. The CDR3 region has the DNA TGTGCCAGTGGGGACATCCCCAATTCACCCCTCCACTTT.